These 17 T cell receptor beta chains originate from one sample sequenced in a study of blood T cell repertoires in COVID-19. Produced via immunoSEQ multiplex PCR; TCRdb's table is partial and in-frame only. The table includes approximately 130,000 clones, around 88% detected once. The specimen was peripheral blood. These receptor sequences come from a woman aged 50 to 60 who had recovered from COVID-19.

V gene TRBV5-4 combines with J gene TRBJ1-2; 10 bases are shared with TRBD1. This CDR3 has 14 amino acids. The trim removed 0 bases at V and 9 bases at J, leaving 5 bases unmatched. CDR1 is SGHNT and CDR2 is YYREEE in the germline V gene (reference sequence). The CDR3 nucleotides read TGTGCCAGCAGCTTGGATCGACAGGGGGCAAGCTACACCTTC. It translates to CASSLDRQGASYTF.

This rearrangement joins TRBV27 to TRBJ2-7, with TRBD2 matching over 7 bases. In germline, CDR1 is MNHEY, CDR2 SMNVEV (reference sequence). V dropped 2 bases and J dropped 6; count of bases not matched to a gene: 10. The CDR3 spans 15 residues. The CDR3 here is CASSLKFGLAVEQYF. The CDR3 nucleotides are TGTGCCAGCAGTTTAAAGTTCGGCCTAGCGGTCGAGCAGTACTTC.

The gene calls are TRBV29-1 and TRBJ2-1, with D perhaps matching TRBD1 (5 bases). Looked up from germline, CDR1 is SQVTM and CDR2 is ANQGSEA. Trimming took off 6 bases at V and 9 bases at J, with 15 bases between the two ends. The CDR3 loop spans 12 amino acids. CDR3 in DNA: TGCAGCGTAGAACCCAGGGATATTGAGCAGTTCTTC. Translation: CSVEPRDIEQFF.

A note on this clone: A junction boundary mismatches the germline segment, possibly from a read error. The J gene is TRBJ1-5, the V gene TRBV6-1; D remains unclear. Germline values: CDR1 MNHNS, CDR2 SASEGT. The CDR3 contains 16 residues. The CDR3 DNA is TGTGCCAGCAGAGAAGCCGGGAACCTCGCCAATCAGCCCCAGCATTTT. As protein: CASREAGNLANQPQHF.

The chain combines TRBV7-3 with TRBJ2-2; 7 bases match TRBD2. CDR3 length: 17 residues. V lost 5 bases, J lost 0 bases, and 9 bases stayed unmatched. Germline V lookup: CDR1 SGHTA, CDR2 FQGTGA. CDR3 residues: CASSPGRHQANTGELFF. CDR3 nucleotide sequence: TGTGCCAGCAGCCCCGGGAGGCACCAAGCGAACACCGGGGAGCTGTTTTTT.

Comments on this clone: One junction end disagrees with the germline gene, perhaps due to a read error. V is TRBV2 and J is TRBJ2-1, with 7 bases matching TRBD2. The germline V gene has CDR1 SNHLY and CDR2 FYNNEI. This CDR3 is built from 12 residues. CDR3 loop: CASRSTGTMELF. The CDR3 DNA reads TGTGCCAGCAGATCCACCGGGACTATGGAGCTCTTC.

The chain carries TRBV9 and TRBJ2-3; D is perhaps TRBD2 (6 bases). V lost 0 bases, J lost 2 bases, and 7 bases lay in between. This CDR3 spans 14 amino acids. Germline lookup yields CDR1 SGDLS and CDR2 YYNGEE. CDR3 coding DNA: TGTGCCAGCAGCGTAGCGGGGGACACAGATACGCAGTATTTT. The encoded protein is CASSVAGDTDTQYF.

The chain combines TRBV6-5 with TRBJ1-1, with D unclear. The germline CDR1 and CDR2 sequences are MNHEY and SVGAGI. The CDR3 covers 13 residues. V dropped 6 bases and J dropped 0 bases, with 8 bases sitting between them. This CDR3 reads CASSNGMNTEAFF. The DNA of the CDR3 is TGTGCCAGCAGCAACGGTATGAACACTGAAGCTTTCTTT.

This chain joins TRBV20-1 and TRBJ2-1; TRBD2 matches at 10 bases. The CDR3 length is 10 residues. Looked up from germline, CDR1 is DFQATT and CDR2 is SNEGSKA (reference sequence). Trimming took 4 bases from V and 12 from J; bases not matched to a gene: 0. The CDR3: CSAIAGGQFF. CDR3 DNA sequence: TGCAGTGCTATAGCGGGGGGGCAGTTCTTC.

The genes are TRBV12-3 or TRBV12-4 and TRBJ1-2; D unresolved. The V end was cut by 1 base, the J end by 8 bases, with 11 bases between. This CDR3 is built from 13 residues. The CDR3 DNA is TGTGCCAGCAGTTTAGGGCAGCGGGTAGGCTACACCTTC. Protein sequence: CASSLGQRVGYTF.

This clone was counted only a few times. The chain links TRBV2 to TRBJ1-5; no clear D. Trimming shortened V by 5 bases and J by 6 bases, and 11 bases separated the two germline ends. The CDR3 covers 13 residues. Per germline, CDR1 SNHLY and CDR2 FYNNEI. CDR3 nucleotides: TGTGCCAGCAGTCAGGTCGAGGGTCAGCCCCAGCATTTT. Protein sequence: CASSQVEGQPQHF.

The V gene is TRBV4-1, the J gene TRBJ2-7; TRBD2 matches 9 bases. This CDR3 is 14 amino acids long. V was clipped by 4 bases and J by 5 bases; unmatched bases: 6. CDR1 is MGHRA, CDR2 YSYEKL, per germline. CDR3 region: CASSPRTSVNEQYF. DNA of the CDR3: TGCGCCAGCAGCCCTCGGACTAGCGTCAACGAGCAGTACTTC.

CDR3 amino acids: CASSQAAPSDGYTF. In DNA, the CDR3 is TGTGCCAGCAGCCAAGCAGCCCCAAGCGATGGCTACACCTTC. This chain links TRBV3-1 (or the pseudogene TRBV3-2) with TRBJ1-2, with no clear D. Germline V gene sequence: CDR1 LGHDT, CDR2 YNNKEL (reference sequence). The CDR3 is made up of 14 amino acids. Trimming took 1 base from V and 6 from J, leaving 12 bases between them.

The chain combines TRBV2 with TRBJ2-7; tentatively, D is TRBD2 (6 bases). The CDR3 has 14 residues. V was pared by 7 bases and J by 6 bases, with 19 bases between. Germline assignment: CDR1 SNHLY and CDR2 FYNNEI. The CDR3 loop is CASNEAGPPSEQYF. The CDR3 nucleotides are TGTGCCAGCAACGAGGCGGGGCCTCCCTCCGAGCAGTACTTC.

The chain joins TRBV11-2 to TRBJ2-6; unclear D gene. CDR1 is SGHAT, CDR2 FQNNGV, per germline. The CDR3 runs to 17 residues. The V and J ends lost 5 bases and 0 bases respectively, with 14 bases between them. The CDR3 region is CASSPPLSFSGANVLTF. The CDR3 region has the DNA TGTGCCAGCAGCCCCCCCCTGAGCTTCTCTGGGGCCAACGTCCTGACTTTC.

This clone was recorded only once. V is TRBV7-2 and J is TRBJ1-2; 9 nucleotides align to TRBD1. J gave up 4 bases and V 1 base, and 4 bases lay outside the gene matches. CDR3 length: 15 residues. Per the germline V gene, CDR1 is SGHTA and CDR2 is FQGNSA. CDR3 nucleotide sequence: TGTGCCAGCAGCTTAGGGGACAGGGTCCCCTATGGCTACACCTTC. The encoded protein is CASSLGDRVPYGYTF.

The chain is built from TRBV6-2 or TRBV6-3 and TRBJ2-4; 12 bases are a match to TRBD2. This CDR3 comprises 16 residues. CDR1 and CDR2 from the germline V gene are MNHEY and SVGEGT. V trimming: 3 bases; J trimming: 6 bases; junction bases outside the gene matches: 6. For the CDR3, the DNA is TGTGCCAGCAGTTATGAGCTAGCGGGAGGGACAAACATTCAGTACTTC. The encoded protein is CASSYELAGGTNIQYF.